This is a list of T cell receptor beta chains from one sample in a study of shared clonotypes between healthy human individuals. Assay used: immunoSEQ multiplex PCR; TCRdb lists only in-frame clones, some missing. The data contain some 2,500,000 clones, roughly 93% of them singletons. The sequenced sample consisted of naive CD4+ T cells from PBMCs. The receptors were gathered from a young man in good health. Some clones in this sample may be carry-over from other donors' samples. CDR3s include the opening cysteine and the closing phenylalanine or tryptophan. The D gene is left open where the match is weak. Expanded clones are given a class, and other clones once, few, many or no size at all.

v_call: TRBV11-2
clone_size: NA
d_call: TRBD2
j_call: TRBJ2-1
cdr3_aa: CASSLIRGGRETYNEQFF
cdr3_nt: TGTGCCAGCAGCTTAATAAGGGGCGGGAGAGAAACCTACAATGAGCAGTTCTTC

v_call: TRBV7-8
clone_size: NA
d_call: NA
j_call: TRBJ1-5
cdr3_aa: CASSSTDRYNQPQHF
cdr3_nt: TGTGCCAGCAGCTCAACTGACAGATACAATCAGCCCCAGCATTTT

v_call: TRBV30
clone_size: NA
d_call: NA
j_call: TRBJ1-5
cdr3_aa: CAWRNQGGQPQHF
cdr3_nt: TGTGCCTGGAGAAACCAGGGCGGTCAGCCCCAGCATTTT

v_call: TRBV18
clone_size: NA
d_call: TRBD1
j_call: TRBJ2-7
cdr3_aa: CASSPPGQPYEQYF
cdr3_nt: TGTGCCAGCTCACCACCGGGACAGCCCTACGAGCAGTACTTC

v_call: TRBV2
clone_size: NA
d_call: NA
j_call: TRBJ2-5
cdr3_aa: CASSLEAGAQETQYF
cdr3_nt: TGTGCCAGCAGTCTTGAAGCGGGCGCACAAGAGACCCAGTACTTC

v_call: TRBV30
clone_size: NA
d_call: NA
j_call: TRBJ2-2
cdr3_aa: CAQILGGAMTGELFF
cdr3_nt: TGTGCCCAGATCCTTGGGGGTGCGATGACCGGGGAGCTGTTTTTT

v_call: TRBV29-1
clone_size: NA
d_call: NA
j_call: TRBJ1-1
cdr3_aa: CSVGGSNTEAFF
cdr3_nt: TGCAGCGTTGGGGGATCAAACACTGAAGCTTTCTTT

v_call: TRBV28
clone_size: NA
d_call: NA
j_call: TRBJ2-7
cdr3_aa: CASSLQPSLFYEQYF
cdr3_nt: TGTGCCAGCAGTCTCCAGCCTTCGCTTTTCTACGAGCAGTACTTC

v_call: TRBV25-1
clone_size: NA
d_call: NA
j_call: TRBJ1-1
cdr3_aa: CASTGSPPLGTEAFF
cdr3_nt: TGTGCATCAACGGGGTCTCCTCCGCTAGGGACTGAAGCTTTCTTT

v_call: TRBV7-2
clone_size: once
d_call: NA
j_call: TRBJ2-7
cdr3_aa: CASRTWGSSHEQYF
cdr3_nt: TGTGCCAGCAGGACCTGGGGGAGTTCCCACGAGCAGTACTTC

v_call: TRBV7-8
clone_size: NA
d_call: TRBD1
j_call: TRBJ2-2
cdr3_aa: CASSGQGNANTGELFF
cdr3_nt: TGTGCCAGCAGCGGACAGGGGAACGCGAACACCGGGGAGCTGTTTTTT

v_call: TRBV28
clone_size: NA
d_call: TRBD1
j_call: TRBJ2-1
cdr3_aa: CASSPDRGRGGNEQFF
cdr3_nt: TGTGCCAGCAGTCCCGACAGGGGGCGGGGTGGCAATGAGCAGTTCTTC

v_call: TRBV7-8
clone_size: NA
d_call: TRBD1
j_call: TRBJ2-7
cdr3_aa: CASSPDRGYEQYF
cdr3_nt: TGTGCCAGCAGCCCCGACAGGGGTTACGAGCAGTACTTC

v_call: TRBV5-1
clone_size: NA
d_call: NA
j_call: TRBJ1-1
cdr3_aa: CASSLQTENTEAFF
cdr3_nt: TGCGCCAGCAGCTTGCAAACAGAGAACACTGAAGCTTTCTTT

v_call: TRBV6-5
clone_size: NA
d_call: TRBD2
j_call: TRBJ2-7
cdr3_aa: CASSNRDYPREQYF
cdr3_nt: TGTGCCAGCAGTAACCGGGACTACCCTCGGGAGCAGTACTTC

v_call: TRBV5-1
clone_size: NA
d_call: NA
j_call: TRBJ2-2
cdr3_aa: CASSLDGTGELFF
cdr3_nt: TGCGCCAGCAGCTTGGACGGGACCGGGGAGCTGTTTTTT

v_call: TRBV25-1
clone_size: NA
d_call: TRBD1
j_call: TRBJ2-3
cdr3_aa: CASSVQGAGTDTQYF
cdr3_nt: TGTGCCAGCAGTGTACAGGGGGCCGGTACAGATACGCAGTATTTT

v_call: TRBV11-2
clone_size: NA
d_call: NA
j_call: TRBJ2-7
cdr3_aa: CASSLVREQYF
cdr3_nt: TGTGCCAGCAGCTTAGTGAGGGAGCAGTACTTC

v_call: TRBV5-1
clone_size: NA
d_call: TRBD1
j_call: TRBJ2-5
cdr3_aa: CASSQIPGQQETQYF
cdr3_nt: TGCGCCAGCAGCCAAATCCCGGGACAGCAAGAGACCCAGTACTTC

v_call: TRBV7-2
clone_size: NA
d_call: TRBD1
j_call: TRBJ1-1
cdr3_aa: CASSSPDRVYTEAFF
cdr3_nt: TGTGCCAGCAGCTCCCCGGACAGGGTGTACACTGAAGCTTTCTTT

v_call: TRBV7-6
clone_size: NA
d_call: NA
j_call: TRBJ2-5
cdr3_aa: CASSLREETQYF
cdr3_nt: TGTGCCAGCAGCTTGAGGGAAGAGACCCAGTACTTC

v_call: TRBV30
clone_size: NA
d_call: NA
j_call: TRBJ1-4
cdr3_aa: CAWSVSLLRTNEKLFF
cdr3_nt: TGTGCCTGGAGTGTGAGCCTTTTAAGGACTAATGAAAAACTGTTTTTT

v_call: TRBV28
clone_size: NA
d_call: TRBD1
j_call: TRBJ2-1
cdr3_aa: CASSLAFNRGDEQFF
cdr3_nt: TGTGCCAGCAGTTTGGCGTTTAACAGGGGTGATGAGCAGTTCTTC

v_call: TRBV28
clone_size: NA
d_call: NA
j_call: TRBJ1-5
cdr3_aa: CASSERGDFDQPQHF
cdr3_nt: TGTGCCAGCAGTGAAAGGGGGGATTTTGATCAGCCCCAGCATTTT

v_call: TRBV25-1
clone_size: few
d_call: TRBD1
j_call: TRBJ1-3
cdr3_aa: CASSVQGAKGNTIYF
cdr3_nt: TGTGCCAGCAGTGTACAGGGGGCGAAAGGAAACACCATATATTTT

v_call: TRBV5-1
clone_size: NA
d_call: NA
j_call: TRBJ2-1
cdr3_aa: CASSLDGWAGGEQFF
cdr3_nt: TGCGCCAGCAGCTTGGATGGTTGGGCGGGCGGTGAGCAGTTCTTC

v_call: TRBV30
clone_size: NA
d_call: NA
j_call: TRBJ1-5
cdr3_aa: CAWSYPSNQPQHF
cdr3_nt: TGTGCCTGGAGCTACCCTAGCAATCAGCCCCAGCATTTT

v_call: TRBV9
clone_size: NA
d_call: TRBD1
j_call: TRBJ1-2
cdr3_aa: CASSPAADRDGYTF
cdr3_nt: TGTGCCAGCAGCCCAGCGGCGGACAGGGATGGCTACACCTTC

v_call: TRBV5-1
clone_size: NA
d_call: TRBD2
j_call: TRBJ2-3
cdr3_aa: CASSWASGSKDTQYF
cdr3_nt: TGCGCCAGCAGCTGGGCGAGCGGGAGTAAAGATACGCAGTATTTT

v_call: TRBV4-2
clone_size: NA
d_call: NA
j_call: TRBJ1-2
cdr3_aa: CASSQGAGQGYGYTF
cdr3_nt: TGTGCCAGCAGCCAAGGAGCGGGGCAGGGCTATGGCTACACCTTC

v_call: TRBV27
clone_size: NA
d_call: TRBD2
j_call: TRBJ2-1
cdr3_aa: CASRKNLAGGNNEQFF
cdr3_nt: TGTGCCAGCAGAAAAAACCTAGCGGGCGGTAACAATGAGCAGTTCTTC

v_call: TRBV6-1
clone_size: NA
d_call: TRBD2
j_call: TRBJ2-1
cdr3_aa: CASDGGSSYNEQFF
cdr3_nt: TGTGCCAGCGATGGCGGGAGTTCCTACAATGAGCAGTTCTTC

v_call: TRBV5-1
clone_size: NA
d_call: NA
j_call: TRBJ1-5
cdr3_aa: CASSLLGQGNQPQHF
cdr3_nt: TGCGCCAGCAGCTTGCTGGGCCAGGGAAATCAGCCCCAGCATTTT

v_call: TRBV5-1
clone_size: once
d_call: NA
j_call: TRBJ1-1
cdr3_aa: CASSAGDTENTEAFF
cdr3_nt: TGCGCCAGCAGCGCGGGGGACACAGAGAACACTGAAGCTTTCTTT

v_call: TRBV6-5
clone_size: NA
d_call: NA
j_call: TRBJ1-2
cdr3_aa: CASSYTGVEGYTF
cdr3_nt: TGTGCCAGCAGTTACACGGGAGTGGAGGGCTACACCTTC

v_call: TRBV23-1
clone_size: NA
d_call: TRBD1
j_call: TRBJ2-7
cdr3_aa: CASRETGAYEQYF
cdr3_nt: TGCGCCAGCAGGGAAACAGGGGCCTACGAGCAGTACTTC

v_call: TRBV6-6
clone_size: NA
d_call: TRBD2
j_call: TRBJ2-1
cdr3_aa: CASSYSASGGGRQFF
cdr3_nt: TGTGCCAGCAGTTACTCGGCTAGCGGGGGGGGGCGACAGTTCTTC

v_call: TRBV7-3
clone_size: NA
d_call: NA
j_call: TRBJ2-5
cdr3_aa: CASGPRAGETQYF
cdr3_nt: TGTGCCAGCGGTCCCAGGGCGGGAGAGACCCAGTACTTC

v_call: TRBV28
clone_size: NA
d_call: NA
j_call: TRBJ2-7
cdr3_aa: CASSLGGNYEQYF
cdr3_nt: TGTGCCAGCAGTTTGGGTGGGAATTACGAGCAGTACTTC

v_call: TRBV5-4
clone_size: NA
d_call: TRBD1
j_call: TRBJ2-1
cdr3_aa: CASSFRDRGVGEQFF
cdr3_nt: TGTGCCAGCAGCTTCCGGGACAGGGGTGTGGGTGAGCAGTTCTTC

v_call: TRBV20-1
clone_size: NA
d_call: NA
j_call: TRBJ2-3
cdr3_aa: CSAPLADTQYF
cdr3_nt: TGCAGTGCTCCCTTAGCAGATACGCAGTATTTT

v_call: TRBV9
clone_size: NA
d_call: NA
j_call: TRBJ2-5
cdr3_aa: CASSSEVEGQETQYF
cdr3_nt: TGTGCCAGCAGTTCCGAGGTGGAGGGCCAAGAGACCCAGTACTTC

v_call: TRBV6-1
clone_size: NA
d_call: NA
j_call: TRBJ2-3
cdr3_aa: CASSESRHDTQYF
cdr3_nt: TGTGCCAGCAGTGAATCGAGGCATGATACGCAGTATTTT